This TCR beta chain was identified during a study of cytomegalovirus exposure and HLA in healthy donors. General study results and limits: Cytomegalovirus association was listed for 164 TCR beta chains. Researchers reported in a later analysis that a missense DCLRE1C variant was tied to TCR beta V- and J-gene trimming.

Remarks on this clone: The antigen is not known.

Germline CDR1 is SGHTS and CDR2 is YDEGEE. This CDR3 comprises 14 residues. J was trimmed by 1 base and V by 4 bases; bases with no gene match: 2. Researchers ran the PCR with 60 Vbeta and 13 Jbeta primers. The repertoire was sequenced with immunoSEQ multiplex PCR; TCRdb's copy has only in-frame clones and lacks some. The listing records roughly 190,000 clones. The clonotype comes from a young woman in good health and CMV-seropositive. The chain joins TRBV5-8 to TRBJ1-2; 9 bases map to TRBD1. The sequenced material came from PBMCs. This CDR3 reads CASSMGQGNYGYTF. The CDR3 DNA is TGTGCCAGCAGCATGGGACAGGGTAACTATGGCTACACCTTC.